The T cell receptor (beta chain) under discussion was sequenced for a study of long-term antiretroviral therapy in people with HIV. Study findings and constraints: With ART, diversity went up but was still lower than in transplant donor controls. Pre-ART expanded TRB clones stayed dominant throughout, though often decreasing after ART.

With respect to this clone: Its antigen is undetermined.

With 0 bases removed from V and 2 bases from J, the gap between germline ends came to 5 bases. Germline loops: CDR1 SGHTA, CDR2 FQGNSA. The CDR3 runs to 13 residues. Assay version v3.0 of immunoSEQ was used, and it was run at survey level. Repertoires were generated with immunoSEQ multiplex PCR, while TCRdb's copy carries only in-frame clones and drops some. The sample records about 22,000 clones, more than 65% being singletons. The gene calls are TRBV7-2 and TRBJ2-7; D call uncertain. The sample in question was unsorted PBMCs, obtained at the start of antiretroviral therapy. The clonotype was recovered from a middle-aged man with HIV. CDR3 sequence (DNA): TGTGCCAGCAGCTTAGCGGGGACCTACGAGCAGTACTTC. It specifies CASSLAGTYEQYF.